This paragraph reports one T cell receptor (beta chain). Its antigen is not known. The sample is drawn from a study of lung T cells in sarcoidosis with Löfgren's syndrome. Background on the study: In sarcoidosis, CD4+ T cells accumulate in bronchoalveolar lavage fluid. Repertoire analyses centered on Löfgren's syndrome patients. Study-level results: Shared TRAV12-1 and TRBV2 CDR3 motifs across Löfgren's syndrome patients reportedly suggested public CD4+ TCRs. The most expanded V genes in Löfgren's patients were reportedly TRAV12-1 and TRBV2.

The CDR3 spans 14 residues. The V gene lost 2 bases and the J gene lost 0 bases, with 8 bases spanning the gap. Germline lookup yields CDR1 GTSNPN and CDR2 SVGIG (reference sequence). A single record per CDR3 protein comes from TCRdb applying MiXCR to the reads. Of 55,000 to 80,000 distinct CDR3 sequences in the sample, 21% were seen once. Input material: CD4+ T cells from PBMCs. This TCR was sampled from a human donor with sarcoidosis (Löfgren's syndrome or another form), or a control subject (not recorded which). The chain carries TRBV30 and TRBJ1-5; no firm D call. The CDR3 bases are TGTGCCTGGAGTAGGGAGGGTAGCAATCAGCCCCAGCATTTT. The encoded protein is CAWSREGSNQPQHF.